This T cell receptor beta chain was sequenced during a study of read filtering for tumor transcriptome and immune sequencing. V was clipped by 6 bases and J by 3 bases, with 8 bases between them. The CDR3 consists of 13 residues. The germline V gene has CDR1 SGHAT and CDR2 FQNNGV. This library used roughly 400 ng RNA and molecular barcoded adaptors spanning alpha/delta and beta/gamma chains. TCRdb processed the reads anew with MiXCR; each CDR3 protein has one entry. Counted here are 39,000 or so distinct CDR3 sequences, 10% to 15% occurring once; the ten biggest clones make up about 32%. This clonotype appeared many times.

V gene TRBV11-2 combines with J gene TRBJ2-2; the D is unclear. This receptor was taken from a donor at least 40 years old with multiple myeloma. Sequencing was carried out using a population of CD138-negative cells sorted from bone marrow. CDR3 sequence: CASSRGDTGELFF. The CDR3 nucleotides read TGTGCCAGCAGTCGTGGAGACACCGGGGAGCTGTTTTTT.